Presented here are 6 T cell receptor beta chains from one specimen sequenced in a study of T-cell memory formation after mild COVID-19 (dated by TCRdb to 2020 to 2022). The library was built by means of 5' RACE. Sequencing was carried out with an Illumina NovaSeq 6000. The public reads were quality trimmed at Q25 with fastp and then assembled into clones with MiXCR by TCRdb, keeping productive beta chains. Each record represents a unique CDR3 protein, reported with the most common genes and DNA among its rows. The sample data list about 340,000 distinct CDR3 sequences, and roughly 13% of these were observed just once. The top ten clones comprise about 20% of the sample. The sample was PBMCs or a T cell subset sorted from them (not recorded which). These receptors were obtained from a man between 18 and 29 years old who had mild COVID-19 (a few samples of this study predate the infection). The sample titles of this study are shuffled in the database, so cell type and time point are left out; the donor was told from shared clones.

This clonotype was counted a few times. The genes are TRBV4-3 and TRBJ2-5; D uncertain. The CDR3 has 15 residues. The germline CDR1 and CDR2 sequences are LGHNA and YSLEER. Trimming took off 3 bases at V and 2 bases at J, with 13 bases between the two ends. The CDR3 here is CASSHASSPQETQYF. CDR3 DNA sequence: TGCGCCAGCAGCCACGCCTCCAGTCCGCAAGAGACCCAGTACTTC.

This clonotype was detected many times. The chain links TRBV7-2 to TRBJ1-5; D not certain. Trimming left V 3 bases short and J 4 bases short, with 7 bases between. This CDR3 comprises 13 residues. Germline CDR1 reads SGHTA; CDR2 reads FQGNSA. In DNA form, the CDR3 reads TGTGCCAGCAGCTTTGAAGTTAATCAGCCCCAGCATTTT. Residues: CASSFEVNQPQHF.

This chain uses TRBV11-2 with TRBJ2-2; 7 bases match TRBD1. J was trimmed by 2 bases and V by 7 bases; bases with no gene match: 4. CDR3 length: 14 residues. Looked up from germline, CDR1 is SGHAT and CDR2 is FQNNGV. CDR3 in amino acids: CASNRGTNTGELFF. CDR3 DNA sequence: TGTGCCAGCAACAGGGGCACCAACACCGGGGAGCTGTTTTTT.

This clonotype showed up many times. The gene calls are TRBV7-2 and TRBJ1-5; no definite D call. Trimming stripped 2 bases from V and 7 bases from J, with 6 bases between. Germline V lookup: CDR1 SGHTA, CDR2 FQGNSA. The CDR3 is made up of 12 amino acids. The CDR3 DNA reads as TGTGCCAGCAGCTTACGAGGGCAGCCCCAGCATTTT. It translates to CASSLRGQPQHF. The whole variable domain, remainder taken from reference TRBV7-2 and TRBJ1-5, is GAGVSQSPSNKVTEKGKDVELRCDPISGHTALYWYRQSLGQGLEFLIYFQGNSAPDKSGLPSDRFSAERTGGSVSTLTIQRTQQEDSAVYLCASSLRGQPQHFGDGTRLSIL.

The chain couples TRBV7-2 to TRBJ1-5; possibly TRBD1 for D (5 bases). The V gene lost 8 bases and the J gene lost 5 bases, with 13 bases spanning the gap. Germline V gene data show CDR1 as SGHTA and CDR2 as FQGNSA. The CDR3 length is 13 residues. Written as DNA, the CDR3 is TGTGCCAGCGGCCCTCGGGGGGATCAGCCCCAGCATTTT. It translates to CASGPRGDQPQHF.

The genes are TRBV5-6 and TRBJ1-1; 7 nucleotides match TRBD1. This CDR3 comprises 12 residues. Germline V gives CDR1 SGHDT, CDR2 YYEEEE. Trimming took 4 bases from V and 7 from J; bases not matched to a gene: 4. The CDR3 protein is CASSADRSEAFF. Written as DNA, the CDR3 is TGTGCCAGCAGCGCGGACAGGAGTGAAGCTTTCTTT.